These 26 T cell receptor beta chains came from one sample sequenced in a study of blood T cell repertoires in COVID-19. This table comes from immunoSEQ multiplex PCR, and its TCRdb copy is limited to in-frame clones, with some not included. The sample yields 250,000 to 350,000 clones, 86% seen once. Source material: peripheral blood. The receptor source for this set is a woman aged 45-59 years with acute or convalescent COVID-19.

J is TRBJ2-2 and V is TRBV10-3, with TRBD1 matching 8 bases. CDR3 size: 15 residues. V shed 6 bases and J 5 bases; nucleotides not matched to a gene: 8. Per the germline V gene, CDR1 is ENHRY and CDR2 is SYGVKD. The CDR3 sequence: CAISPGQGGTGELFF. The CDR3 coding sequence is TGTGCCATCAGCCCCGGACAGGGCGGGACCGGGGAGCTGTTTTTT.

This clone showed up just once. The CDR3 DNA is TGTGCCAGCAGCCCCCTAAGCGGGAGGGGAGGTGAGCAGTTCTTC. It specifies CASSPLSGRGGEQFF. The J gene is TRBJ2-1, the V gene TRBV7-6, with 10 bases that match TRBD2. CDR3 length: 15 amino acids. Trimming cost V 5 bases and J 9 bases; bases outside gene matches: 10. The germline CDR1 and CDR2 sequences are SGHVS and FNYEAQ.

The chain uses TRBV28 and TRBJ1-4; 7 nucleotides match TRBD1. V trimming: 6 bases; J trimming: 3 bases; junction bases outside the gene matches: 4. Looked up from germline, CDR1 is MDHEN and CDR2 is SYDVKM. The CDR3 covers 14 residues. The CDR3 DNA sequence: TGTGCCAGCAGCACCGGGACAGCTAATGAAAAACTGTTTTTT. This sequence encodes CASSTGTANEKLFF.

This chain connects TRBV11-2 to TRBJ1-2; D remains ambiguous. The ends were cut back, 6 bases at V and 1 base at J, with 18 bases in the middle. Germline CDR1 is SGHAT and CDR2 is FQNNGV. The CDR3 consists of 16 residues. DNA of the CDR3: TGTGCCAGCAGTTCAGGCGACCGCTACTTTAACTATGGCTACACCTTC. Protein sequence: CASSSGDRYFNYGYTF. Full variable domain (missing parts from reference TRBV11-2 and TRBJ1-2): EAGVAQSPRYKIIEKRQSVAFWCNPISGHATLYWYQQILGQGPKLLIQFQNNGVVDDSQLPKDRFSAERLKGVDSTLKIQPAKLEDSAVYLCASSSGDRYFNYGYTFGSGTRLTVV.

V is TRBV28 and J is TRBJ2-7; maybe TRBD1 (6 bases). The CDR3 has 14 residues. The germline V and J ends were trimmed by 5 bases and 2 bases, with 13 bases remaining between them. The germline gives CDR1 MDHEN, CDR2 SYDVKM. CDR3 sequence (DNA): TGTGCCAGCAGTCTGCCAGGGGACCCCTACGAGCAGTACTTC. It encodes CASSLPGDPYEQYF.

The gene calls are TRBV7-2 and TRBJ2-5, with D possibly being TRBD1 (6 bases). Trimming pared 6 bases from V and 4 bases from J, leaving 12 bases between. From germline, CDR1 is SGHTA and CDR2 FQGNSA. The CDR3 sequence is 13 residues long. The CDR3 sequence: CASRSTGLETQYF. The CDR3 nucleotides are TGTGCCAGCAGATCCACAGGGTTAGAGACCCAGTACTTC.

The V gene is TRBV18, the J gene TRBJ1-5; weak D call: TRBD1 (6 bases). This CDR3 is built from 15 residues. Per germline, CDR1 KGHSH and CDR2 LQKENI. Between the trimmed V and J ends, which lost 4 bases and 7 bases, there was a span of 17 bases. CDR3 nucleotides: TGTGCCAGCTCACGACTACAGGGTTTAGGCCAGCCCCAGCATTTT. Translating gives CASSRLQGLGQPQHF.

The DNA for the CDR3 is TGTGCCAGCAGTGACGGCAGGATCCTTCAGCCCCAGCATTTT. It yields the protein CASSDGRILQPQHF. The rearrangement joins TRBV6-4 to TRBJ1-5, with D uncertain. Germline V gives CDR1 MRHNA, CDR2 SNTAGT. This CDR3 is built from 14 residues. Trimming removed 2 bases at V and 6 bases at J, with 11 bases between.

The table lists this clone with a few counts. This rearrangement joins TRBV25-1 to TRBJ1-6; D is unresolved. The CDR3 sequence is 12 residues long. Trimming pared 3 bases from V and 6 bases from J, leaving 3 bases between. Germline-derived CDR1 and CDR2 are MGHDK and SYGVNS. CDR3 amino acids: CASSESNSPLHF. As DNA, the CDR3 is TGTGCCAGCAGTGAGAGTAATTCACCCCTCCACTTT.

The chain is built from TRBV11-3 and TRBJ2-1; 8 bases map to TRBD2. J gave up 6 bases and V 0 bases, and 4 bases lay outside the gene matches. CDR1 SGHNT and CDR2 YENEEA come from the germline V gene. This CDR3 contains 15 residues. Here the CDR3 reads CASSLDTSGSNEQFF. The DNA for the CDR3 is TGTGCCAGCAGCTTAGATACGAGCGGGAGCAATGAGCAGTTCTTC.

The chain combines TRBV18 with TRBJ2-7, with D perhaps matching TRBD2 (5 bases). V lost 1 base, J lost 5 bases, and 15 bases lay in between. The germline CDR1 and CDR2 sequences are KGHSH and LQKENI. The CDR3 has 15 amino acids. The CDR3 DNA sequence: TGTGCCAGCTCACCACTGATGGCCACGAGGGACGAGCAGTACTTC. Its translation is CASSPLMATRDEQYF. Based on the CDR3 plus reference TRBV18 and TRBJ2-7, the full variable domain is NAGVMQNPRHLVRRRGQEARLRCSPMKGHSHVYWYRQLPEEGLKFMVYLQKENIIDESGMPKERFSAEFPKEGPSILRIQQVVRGDSAAYFCASSPLMATRDEQYFGPGTRLTVT.

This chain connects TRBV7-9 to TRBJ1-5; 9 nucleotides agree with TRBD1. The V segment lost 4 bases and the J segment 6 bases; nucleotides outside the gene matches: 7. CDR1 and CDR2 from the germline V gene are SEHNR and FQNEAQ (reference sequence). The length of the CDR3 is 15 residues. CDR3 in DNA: TGTGCCAGCAGCTCGGGACAGGGACGTCCTCAGCCCCAGCATTTT. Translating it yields CASSSGQGRPQPQHF. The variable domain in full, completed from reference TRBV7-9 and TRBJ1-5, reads DTGVSQNPRHKITKRGQNVTFRCDPISEHNRLYWYRQTLGQGPEFLTYFQNEAQLEKSRLLSDRFSAERPKGSFSTLEIQRTEQGDSAMYLCASSSGQGRPQPQHFGDGTRLSIL.

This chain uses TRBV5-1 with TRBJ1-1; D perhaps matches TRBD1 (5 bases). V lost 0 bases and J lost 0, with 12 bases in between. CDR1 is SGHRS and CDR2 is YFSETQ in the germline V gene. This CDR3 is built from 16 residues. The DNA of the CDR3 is TGCGCCAGCAGCTTGGTCCCTTTGACAGTGAACACTGAAGCTTTCTTT. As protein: CASSLVPLTVNTEAFF.

Here the CDR3 reads CASSSPPPVPIQYF. CDR3 nucleotides: TGTGCCAGCAGTTCCCCACCCCCGGTCCCCATTCAGTACTTC. The chain has TRBV28 and TRBJ2-4; D uncertain. The CDR3 contains 14 residues. Trimming cost V 4 bases and J 9 bases, with 16 bases left between them. Germline CDR1 reads MDHEN; CDR2 reads SYDVKM.

The CDR3 DNA sequence: TGTGCCAGTAGTCCTGGACAGGTTAATGAAAAACTGTTTTTT. Residues: CASSPGQVNEKLFF. The gene calls are TRBV19 and TRBJ1-4, with 7 positions matching TRBD1. J lost 4 bases, V lost 5 bases, and 4 bases had no gene match. There are 14 residues in the CDR3. The germline gives CDR1 LNHDA, CDR2 SQIVND (reference sequence).

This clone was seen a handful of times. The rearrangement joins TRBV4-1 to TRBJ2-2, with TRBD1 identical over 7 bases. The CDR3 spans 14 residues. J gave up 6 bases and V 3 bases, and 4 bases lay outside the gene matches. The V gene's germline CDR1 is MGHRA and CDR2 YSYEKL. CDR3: CASSQGTAAGELFF. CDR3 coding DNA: TGCGCCAGCAGCCAGGGGACAGCAGCCGGGGAGCTGTTTTTT.

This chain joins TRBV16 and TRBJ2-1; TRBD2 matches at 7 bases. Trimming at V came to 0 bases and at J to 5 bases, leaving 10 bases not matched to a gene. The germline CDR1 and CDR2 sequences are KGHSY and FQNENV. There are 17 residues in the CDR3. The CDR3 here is CASSQSPGERGNNEQFF. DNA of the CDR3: TGTGCCAGCAGCCAATCCCCCGGCGAGCGGGGTAACAATGAGCAGTTCTTC.

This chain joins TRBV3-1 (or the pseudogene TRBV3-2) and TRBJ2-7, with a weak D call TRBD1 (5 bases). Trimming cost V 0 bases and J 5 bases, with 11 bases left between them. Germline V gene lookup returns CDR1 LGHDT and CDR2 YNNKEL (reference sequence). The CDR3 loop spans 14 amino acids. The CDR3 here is CASSQERGFDEQYF. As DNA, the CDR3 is TGTGCCAGCAGCCAAGAAAGGGGATTCGACGAGCAGTACTTC.

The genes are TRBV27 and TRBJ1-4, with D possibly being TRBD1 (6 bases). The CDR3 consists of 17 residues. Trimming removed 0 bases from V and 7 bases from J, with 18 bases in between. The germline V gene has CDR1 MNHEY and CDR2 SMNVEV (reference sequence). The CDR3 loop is CASSLSGRGGGVEKLFF. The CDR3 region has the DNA TGTGCCAGCAGTTTATCGGGGCGCGGAGGGGGGGTTGAAAAACTGTTTTTT.

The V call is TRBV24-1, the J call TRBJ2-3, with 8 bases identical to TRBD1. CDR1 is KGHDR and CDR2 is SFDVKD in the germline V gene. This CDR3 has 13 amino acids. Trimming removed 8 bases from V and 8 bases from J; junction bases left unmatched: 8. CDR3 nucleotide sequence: TGTGCCACCAAGAGGACAGGGTACCGTACGCAGTATTTT. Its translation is CATKRTGYRTQYF.

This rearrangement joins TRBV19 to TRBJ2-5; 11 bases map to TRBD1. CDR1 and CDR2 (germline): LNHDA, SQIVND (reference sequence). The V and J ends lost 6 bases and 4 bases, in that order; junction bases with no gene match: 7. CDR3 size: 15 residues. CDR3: CASSLGTGGRETQYF. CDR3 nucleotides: TGTGCCAGTAGCCTCGGGACAGGGGGAAGAGAGACCCAGTACTTC.

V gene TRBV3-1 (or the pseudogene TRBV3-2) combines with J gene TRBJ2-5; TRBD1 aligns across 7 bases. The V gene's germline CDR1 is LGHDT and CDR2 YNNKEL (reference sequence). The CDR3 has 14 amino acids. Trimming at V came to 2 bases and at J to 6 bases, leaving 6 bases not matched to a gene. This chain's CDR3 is CASSQLQGMKTQYF. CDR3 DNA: TGTGCCAGCAGCCAATTACAGGGGATGAAGACCCAGTACTTC.

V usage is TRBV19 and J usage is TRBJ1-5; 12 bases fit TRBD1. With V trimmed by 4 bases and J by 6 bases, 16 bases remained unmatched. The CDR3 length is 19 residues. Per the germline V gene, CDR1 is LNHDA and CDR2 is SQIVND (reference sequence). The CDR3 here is CASSTQGTGGIGFPQPQHF. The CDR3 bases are TGTGCCAGTAGTACTCAAGGGACAGGGGGCATAGGGTTTCCTCAGCCCCAGCATTTT.

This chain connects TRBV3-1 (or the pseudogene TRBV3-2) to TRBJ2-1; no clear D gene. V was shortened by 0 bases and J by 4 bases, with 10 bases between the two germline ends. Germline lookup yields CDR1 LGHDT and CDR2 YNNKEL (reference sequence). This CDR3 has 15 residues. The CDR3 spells CASSQDPTAYNEQFF. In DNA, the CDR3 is TGTGCCAGCAGCCAAGATCCCACAGCATACAATGAGCAGTTCTTC.

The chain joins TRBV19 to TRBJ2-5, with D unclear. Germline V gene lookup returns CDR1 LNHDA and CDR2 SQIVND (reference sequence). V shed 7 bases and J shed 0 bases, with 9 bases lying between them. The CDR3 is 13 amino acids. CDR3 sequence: CASKGRNQETQYF. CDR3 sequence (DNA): TGTGCCAGTAAAGGCAGGAACCAAGAGACCCAGTACTTC.

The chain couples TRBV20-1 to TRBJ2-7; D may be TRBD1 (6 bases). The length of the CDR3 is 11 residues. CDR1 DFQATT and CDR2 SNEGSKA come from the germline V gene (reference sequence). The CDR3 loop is CRLQGPYEQYF. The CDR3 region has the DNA TGCAGGCTACAGGGACCCTACGAGCAGTACTTC.